The sequence of this T cell receptor (beta chain) was determined in a study of blood T cell repertoires in COVID-19. Study summary: Samples taken during acute and convalescent COVID-19 were collected in the United States, Italy and Spain.

Original processing notes: Scientists estimated how many nucleated cells there were by amplifying reference gene primers. Only in-frame clones appear in the TCRdb table, and some are missing; sequencing was by immunoSEQ multiplex PCR. That table is the source of V, J and clone size, and D and trimming were worked out from the DNA. The sample has some 250,000 clones, 91% seen once. The CDR3 totals 12 residues. The J segment lost 10 bases and the V segment lost 3 bases, leaving 4 bases of the junction unmatched. Germline V gene lookup returns CDR1 GTSNPN and CDR2 SVGIG (reference sequence). Sequencing was performed on PBMCs or T cells enriched from blood (not recorded which). The chain uses TRBV30 and TRBJ1-4; 8 positions match TRBD1. This TCR came from a human donor in a cohort exposed to, infected with or recovered from COVID-19 (not recorded which). The donor label of this sample is uncertain. The CDR3 reads CAWRDRVGKLFF. The DNA of the CDR3 is TGTGCCTGGAGGGACAGGGTCGGAAAACTGTTTTTT.